This TCR beta chain was captured in a study of T-cell memory formation after mild COVID-19. J gave up 4 bases and V 0 bases, and 4 bases lay outside the gene matches. Germline V CDR1 and CDR2: LNHNV, YYDKDF (reference sequence). This CDR3 comprises 16 residues. TCRdb reanalysed the 5' RACE reads using MiXCR and keeps one entry per CDR3 protein. The sample includes under 300,000 distinct CDR3 sequences, about a sixth of them seen just once. This rearrangement joins TRBV15 to TRBJ1-1, with 11 bases aligning to TRBD1. Source material: PBMCs or a T cell subset sorted from them (not recorded which). This clonotype was sampled from a man younger than 35 who had mild COVID-19 (a few samples of this study predate the infection). Cell type and time point are not known. The CDR3 reads CATSRDYGTGGTEAFF. DNA for the CDR3: TGTGCCACCAGCAGAGATTACGGGACAGGGGGCACTGAAGCTTTCTTT.